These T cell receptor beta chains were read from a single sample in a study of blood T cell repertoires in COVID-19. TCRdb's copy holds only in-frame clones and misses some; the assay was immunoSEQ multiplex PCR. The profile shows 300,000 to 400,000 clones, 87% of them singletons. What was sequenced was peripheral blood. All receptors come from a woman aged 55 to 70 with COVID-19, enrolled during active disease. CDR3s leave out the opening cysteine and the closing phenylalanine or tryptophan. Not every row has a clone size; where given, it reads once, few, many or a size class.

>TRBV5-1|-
ASSLGGPGVVQETQY
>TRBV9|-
ASSVGQGALGYT
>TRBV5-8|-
ASSDLQVDSYNEQF
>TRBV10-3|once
ATRTGSYEQY
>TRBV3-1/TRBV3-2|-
ASSLGQGITSTTEAF
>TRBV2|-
ASRLAGGWDVIQY
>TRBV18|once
ASSPLAPPDTQY
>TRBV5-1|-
ASSLGRQGYSDGYT
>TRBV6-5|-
ASRWGTGTEKLF
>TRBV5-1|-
ASSGTGVNTGELF
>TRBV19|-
ASTGQGGNQPQH
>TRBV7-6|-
ASSRQGANEKLF
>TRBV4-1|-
ASSRISGGAEDTQY
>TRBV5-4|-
ASSSRLAGAQETQY
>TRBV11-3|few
ASSLIGRGLPNYGYT
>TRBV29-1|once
SVQGASSYNEQF
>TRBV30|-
AWSSSGYGKLF
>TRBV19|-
ASSMPGGVLKPQH
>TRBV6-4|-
ASSDRRGGSPGELF
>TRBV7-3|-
ASSFDQGAGTGELF
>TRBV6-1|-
ASSESVRETQY
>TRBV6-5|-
ASIPLGTGGLGYT
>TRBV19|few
ASSSLLRVRAKLF
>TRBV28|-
ASREAGTANQPQH
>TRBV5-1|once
ASSSGTAANYGYT
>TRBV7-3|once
ASSVGRHNEQF
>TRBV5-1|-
ASSSENSPLH
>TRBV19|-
ASRRQGMNTEAF
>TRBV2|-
ASSDRRTGYT
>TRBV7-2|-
ASSPRLQGNSFAAEAF
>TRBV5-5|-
ASSLAGGRQNTEAF
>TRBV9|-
ASSVGGGMPSSTDTQY
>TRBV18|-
ASSPQGDRQPQH
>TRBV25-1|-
ASSESGYSSYNSPLH
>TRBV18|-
ASSPPGQGGNTQY
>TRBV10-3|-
AISGQNTEAF
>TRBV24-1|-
ATKIHRANYGYT
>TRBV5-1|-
ASSSWTSEYNEQF
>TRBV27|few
ASSWTSGGTDTQY
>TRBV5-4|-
ASSLLTDSNYGYT
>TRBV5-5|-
ASSQNNYGYT
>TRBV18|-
ATRYWSQETQY
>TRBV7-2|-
ASSLRLASGGINEQF
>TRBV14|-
ASSQDQGARGYT
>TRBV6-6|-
ASRETGTLIYEQY
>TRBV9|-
ASSVGRTDTQY
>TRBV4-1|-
ASSLLAGGLYEQY
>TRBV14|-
ASSQDSSGKPKNIQY
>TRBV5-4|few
ASSLGQGYVYGYT
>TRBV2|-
ASSEAPGGQPQH